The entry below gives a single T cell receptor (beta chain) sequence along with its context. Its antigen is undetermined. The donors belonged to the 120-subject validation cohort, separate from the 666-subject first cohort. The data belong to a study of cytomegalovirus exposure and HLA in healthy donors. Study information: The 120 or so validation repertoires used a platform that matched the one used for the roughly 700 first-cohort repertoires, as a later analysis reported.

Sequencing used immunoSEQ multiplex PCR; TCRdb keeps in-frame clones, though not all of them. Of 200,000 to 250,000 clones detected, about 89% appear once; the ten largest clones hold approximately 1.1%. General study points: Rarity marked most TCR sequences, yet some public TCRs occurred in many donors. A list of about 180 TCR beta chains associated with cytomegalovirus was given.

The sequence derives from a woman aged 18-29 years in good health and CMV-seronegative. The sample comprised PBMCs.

CDR3 sequence reads: CASRPGGTSGPRHENEQFF. DNA for the CDR3: TGTGCAAGTCGCCCCGGGGGGACTAGCGGGCCCCGCCACGAGAATGAGCAGTTCTTC. The chain carries TRBV12-2 and TRBJ2-1; the D call in the table, TRBD2, was not verified against the DNA. TRBV12-2 is a listed pseudogene. The CDR3 is 19 amino acids.